This T cell receptor beta chain was recorded in a study of PD-1 blockade in mismatch repair-deficient tumors (dated by TCRdb to 2015 to 2018). With regard to the full study: Between late 2013 and September 2016, 86 consecutive patients with some 12 mismatch repair-deficient cancer types, all previously treated and progressing, were enrolled in the trial. Tumor-associated T cell clones were tracked in the peripheral blood of patients responding to PD-1 blockade by deep sequencing of TCR CDR3 regions.

Summary of the overall study and its limitations: After pembrolizumab, tumor-resident clones, which were often undetectable in blood before treatment, expanded rapidly and then contracted, generally ahead of radiologic responses.

Note on this clone: Its antigen specificity is not known. No quality values exist for individual bases; no much larger clone is one base distant.

For each enrolled patient, mismatch repair deficiency was established using either polymerase chain reaction or immunohistochemistry. TCR sequencing was carried out for a few patients who responded to pembrolizumab therapy. The phase II trial prospectively tested pembrolizumab PD-1 blockade in advanced mismatch repair-deficient cancers regardless of tissue of origin. Peripheral blood T cell samples were serially collected before and at multiple times after PD-1 blockade was started. Blood sampling time points were reported as weeks after the first dose of pembrolizumab. Receptors were amplified or captured by the immunoSEQ multiplex PCR assay. Imported from immuneACCESS, the table was reduced by TCRdb to in-frame sequences with V and J called. These copies leave out some clones; in studies compared against another copy, an unresolved V gene accounts for under half, and the cause of the remainder is not known. For this sample the table gives some 70,000 clones, of which almost 80% were detected only once. Approximately 5% of the sample goes to the ten largest clones.

Measured from the cysteine to the phenylalanine, the CDR3 is 13 residues long. Of all the DNA, just the CDR3 is kept, 39 bases in frame from base 1. According to the germline V gene (reference sequence), CDR1 reads LNHDA and CDR2 reads SQIVND. The germline ends are 15 bases apart after V is trimmed by 9 bases and J by 4 bases. The sample consisted of peripheral blood, taken 2 weeks after starting pembrolizumab. The sequence derives from an adult with mismatch repair-deficient cancer. The chain couples TRBV19 to TRBJ1-1, and possibly TRBD1, on 6 matching bases. The sequenced DNA is TGTGCCAGCGGAGCGGGAGGGGGCACTGAAGCTTTCTTT. Its product reads: CASGAGGGTEAFF.